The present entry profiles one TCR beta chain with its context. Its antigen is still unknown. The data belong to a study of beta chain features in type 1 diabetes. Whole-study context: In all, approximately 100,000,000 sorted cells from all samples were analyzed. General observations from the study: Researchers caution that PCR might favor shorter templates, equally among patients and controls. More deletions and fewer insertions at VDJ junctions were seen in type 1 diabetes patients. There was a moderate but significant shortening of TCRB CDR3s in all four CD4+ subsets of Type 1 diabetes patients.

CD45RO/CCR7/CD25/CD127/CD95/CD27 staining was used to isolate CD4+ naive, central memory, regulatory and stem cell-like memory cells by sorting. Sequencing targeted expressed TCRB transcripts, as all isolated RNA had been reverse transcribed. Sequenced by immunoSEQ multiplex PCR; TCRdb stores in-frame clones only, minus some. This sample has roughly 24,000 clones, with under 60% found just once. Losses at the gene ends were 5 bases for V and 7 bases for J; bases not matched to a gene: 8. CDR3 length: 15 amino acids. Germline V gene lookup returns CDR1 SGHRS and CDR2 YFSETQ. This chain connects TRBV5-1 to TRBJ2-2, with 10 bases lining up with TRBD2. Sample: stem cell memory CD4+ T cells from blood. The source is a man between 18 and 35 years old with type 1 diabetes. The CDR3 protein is CASSLSGRASGELFF. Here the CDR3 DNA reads TGCGCCAGCAGTCTAAGCGGGAGGGCCAGCGGGGAGCTGTTTTTT.